This T cell receptor beta chain stems from a study of blood T cell repertoires in COVID-19. Clones were sequenced by immunoSEQ multiplex PCR, and TCRdb holds only the in-frame ones, with some missing. Seen here are over 30,000 clones, 81% observed once, and the top ten hold around 28%. After removal of 5 bases from V and 0 bases from J, the junction contained 14 bases not matched to a gene. This CDR3 has 19 amino acids. CDR1 is SGHAT, CDR2 FQNNGV, per germline. The V gene is TRBV11-2, the J gene TRBJ2-3; TRBD2 aligns across 10 bases. The TCR was taken from an elderly man with active or convalescent COVID-19. What was sequenced was peripheral blood. The CDR3 bases are TGTGCCAGCAGCCGTCAACCCTATACTAGCGGGACTAGCACAGATACGCAGTATTTT. It codes for CASSRQPYTSGTSTDTQYF. The variable domain in full, with the rest retrieved from reference TRBV11-2 and TRBJ2-3, is EAGVAQSPRYKIIEKRQSVAFWCNPISGHATLYWYQQILGQGPKLLIQFQNNGVVDDSQLPKDRFSAERLKGVDSTLKIQPAKLEDSAVYLCASSRQPYTSGTSTDTQYFGPGTRLTVL.